Below, 30 T cell receptor beta chains from the same sample are listed, as sequenced in a study of cytomegalovirus exposure and HLA in healthy donors. PCR amplification relied on 60 Vbeta primers (plus 13 Jbeta primers). Sequencing used immunoSEQ multiplex PCR; TCRdb keeps in-frame clones, though not all of them. The table shows 95,000 to 150,000 clones, with about three quarters occurring only once. Sequencing used PBMCs. These receptor sequences come from a woman aged 25 to 39 in good health and CMV-seropositive.

This chain links TRBV28 with TRBJ2-3, with TRBD1 identical over 8 bases. Looked up from germline, CDR1 is MDHEN and CDR2 is SYDVKM. CDR3 size: 13 residues. V lost 6 bases and J lost 14; bases outside the gene matches: 13. The CDR3 loop reads CASREQGDTGPYF. CDR3 bases: TGTGCCAGCAGGGAACAGGGGGACACAGGCCCGTATTTT.

The CDR3 loop is CASSPASGLAGTQYF. The CDR3 nucleotides are TGTGCCAGCAGCCCCGCAAGCGGACTAGCAGGGACCCAGTACTTC. The V call is TRBV5-8, the J call TRBJ2-5, with TRBD2 identical over 8 bases. Germline V gene lookup returns CDR1 SGHTS and CDR2 YDEGEE. The CDR3 is made up of 15 amino acids. The J segment lost 7 bases and the V segment lost 4 bases, leaving 12 bases of the junction unmatched.

To note about this clone: A junction boundary mismatches the germline segment, possibly from a read error. The chain carries TRBV7-9 and TRBJ1-1, with TRBD1 as a possible D gene (5 bases). CDR3 length equals 13 residues. CDR1 is SEHNR, CDR2 FQNEAQ, per germline (reference sequence). The CDR3, as DNA: TGTTCCAGCAACTACGGACAAGAACCTGAAGCTTTCTTT. Translation gives CSSNYGQEPEAFF.

As DNA, the CDR3 is TGTGCCAGCAGACAGGGGGGAACGGGTACGCCCCAGCATTTT. Translating it yields CASRQGGTGTPQHF. This chain connects TRBV28 to TRBJ1-5, with 8 bases identical to TRBD1. Germline values: CDR1 MDHEN, CDR2 SYDVKM. Trimming took 6 bases from V and 9 from J; bases not matched to a gene: 10. The CDR3 loop spans 14 amino acids.

This clone showed up just once. CDR3 sequence (DNA): TGTGCCACCAGCCCCATCCCGGGACAGGCCCCGGGGAATCAGCCCCAGCATTTT. Translating gives CATSPIPGQAPGNQPQHF. The chain recombines TRBV15 with TRBJ1-5; 8 bases are a match to TRBD1. V lost 5 bases and J lost 4; bases outside the gene matches: 16. The CDR3 consists of 18 residues. The germline V gene encodes CDR1 LNHNV and CDR2 YYDKDF (reference sequence).

V usage is TRBV4-3 and J usage is TRBJ1-2; the D gene is possibly TRBD1 (6 bases). CDR1 is LGHNA and CDR2 is YSLEER in the germline V gene. This CDR3 region has 14 residues. Trimming shortened V by 4 bases and J by 8 bases, and 17 bases separated the two germline ends. The CDR3 sequence: CASSRGQYERGYTF. In DNA, the CDR3 is TGCGCCAGCAGCCGAGGACAGTACGAGAGAGGCTACACCTTC.

This sequence joins TRBV5-6 and TRBJ2-5; a weak D match, TRBD2 (5 bases). CDR1 is SGHDT and CDR2 is YYEEEE in the germline V gene. CDR3 size: 14 residues. Trimming removed 4 bases from V and 2 bases from J, with 12 bases in between. Here the CDR3 reads CASSPPERQETQYF. Written as DNA, the CDR3 is TGTGCCAGCAGCCCACCGGAGCGGCAAGAGACCCAGTACTTC.

The rearrangement joins TRBV6-6 to TRBJ1-2; TRBD1 is a possible D gene (6 bases). The length of the CDR3 is 12 residues. Trimming stripped 2 bases from V and 8 bases from J, with 9 bases between. CDR1 and CDR2 from the germline V gene are MNHNY and SVGAGI (reference sequence). DNA of the CDR3: TGTGCCAGCAGTTACCGGGGGGGCGGCTACACCTTC. It encodes CASSYRGGGYTF.

This clone appeared once. The chain uses TRBV5-6 and TRBJ2-3; D is unresolved. Looked up from germline, CDR1 is SGHDT and CDR2 is YYEEEE. Trimming pared 0 bases from V and 1 base from J, leaving 12 bases between. This CDR3 is 16 amino acids long. The CDR3 coding sequence is TGTGCCAGCAGCTTGGACTTGGTTTCCGGCACAGATACGCAGTATTTT. As protein: CASSLDLVSGTDTQYF.

CDR3 sequence (DNA): TGTGCCTGGAGTGTAGGGGGGGTCGAGCAGTTCTTC. Translated, it gives CAWSVGGVEQFF. The J gene is TRBJ2-1, the V gene TRBV30; the D gene is possibly TRBD2 (7 bases). Trimming left V 0 bases short and J 10 bases short, with 10 bases between. The CDR3 extends over 12 amino acids. The germline gives CDR1 GTSNPN, CDR2 SVGIG (reference sequence).

This sequence joins TRBV28 and TRBJ1-1, with D possibly TRBD1 on 6 matching bases. CDR1 is MDHEN and CDR2 is SYDVKM in the germline V gene. With 6 bases removed from V and 7 bases from J, the gap between germline ends came to 12 bases. CDR3 size: 12 residues. CDR3 amino acids: CASRQGLSEAFF. CDR3 nucleotide sequence: TGTGCCAGCAGACAGGGTTTAAGTGAAGCTTTCTTT.

V gene TRBV29-1 combines with J gene TRBJ2-5, with a tentative D call TRBD2 (5 bases). Trimming cost V 7 bases and J 0 bases, with 21 bases left between them. Germline V CDR1 and CDR2: SQVTM, ANQGSEA. CDR3 length: 16 residues. CDR3 in amino acids: CSAARRADGHQETQYF. The CDR3 bases are TGCAGCGCAGCACGAAGAGCGGACGGACACCAAGAGACCCAGTACTTC. The full variable domain, with the rest looked up from reference TRBV29-1 and TRBJ2-5, is SAVISQKPSRDICQRGTSLTIQCQVDSQVTMMFWYRQQPGQSLTLIATANQGSEATYESGFVIDKFPISRPNLTFSTLTVSNMSPEDSSIYLCSAARRADGHQETQYFGPGTRLLVL.

This chain joins TRBV5-4 and TRBJ2-7; tentative D call: TRBD2 (5 bases). The CDR3 is made up of 13 amino acids. V was shortened by 8 bases and J by 0 bases, with 12 bases between the two germline ends. Looked up from germline, CDR1 is SGHNT and CDR2 is YYREEE (reference sequence). The DNA of the CDR3 is TGTGCCAGTCGGGAAGGTAGCTCCTACGAGCAGTACTTC. Amino acid sequence: CASREGSSYEQYF.

This chain joins TRBV29-1 and TRBJ1-2, with a weak D call TRBD1 (5 bases). CDR1 and CDR2 (germline): SQVTM, ANQGSEA. V lost 4 bases, J lost 10 bases, and 13 bases lay in between. The CDR3 runs to 11 residues. The CDR3 region has the DNA TGCAGCGTTGTACAGGCTTCAGACTACACCTTC. This encodes CSVVQASDYTF. Using reference TRBV29-1 and TRBJ1-2 for the parts outside the CDR3, the full variable domain is SAVISQKPSRDICQRGTSLTIQCQVDSQVTMMFWYRQQPGQSLTLIATANQGSEATYESGFVIDKFPISRPNLTFSTLTVSNMSPEDSSIYLCSVVQASDYTFGSGTRLTVV.

The chain recombines TRBV2 with TRBJ2-1, with 9 bases matching TRBD1. Trimming took 4 bases from V and 3 from J; bases not matched to a gene: 13. This CDR3 is built from 18 residues. CDR1 and CDR2 from the germline V gene are SNHLY and FYNNEI. The chain's CDR3 is CASSVSGTGTGGYNEQFF. The CDR3 nucleotides read TGTGCCAGCAGTGTCTCCGGGACAGGGACGGGGGGCTACAATGAGCAGTTCTTC. Variable domain in full (rest from reference TRBV2 and TRBJ2-1): EPEVTQTPSHQVTQMGQEVILRCVPISNHLYFYWYRQILGQKVEFLVSFYNNEISEKSEIFDDQFSVERPDGSNFTLKIRSTKLEDSAMYFCASSVSGTGTGGYNEQFFGPGTRLTVL.

The gene calls are TRBV9 and TRBJ1-3; D uncertain. CDR1 and CDR2 from the germline V gene are SGDLS and YYNGEE. The CDR3 is made up of 12 amino acids. V was clipped by 3 bases and J by 8 bases, with 9 bases between them. CDR3 loop: CASSAFGDTIYF. The CDR3, as DNA: TGTGCCAGCAGCGCTTTCGGAGACACCATATATTTT.

CDR3 coding DNA: TGTGCCAGCAGTCCCCGACAGGGGTTTCATTCACCCCTCCACTTT. Translated: CASSPRQGFHSPLHF. V is TRBV28 and J is TRBJ1-6; 8 bases agree with TRBD1. The J segment lost 8 bases and the V segment lost 5 bases, leaving 8 bases of the junction unmatched. Germline values: CDR1 MDHEN, CDR2 SYDVKM. This CDR3 comprises 15 residues. Looking up the rest from reference TRBV28 and TRBJ1-6 gives the full variable domain: DVKVTQSSRYLVKRTGEKVFLECVQDMDHENMFWYRQDPGLGLRLIYFSYDVKMKEKGDIPEGYSVSREKKERFSLILESASTNQTSMYLCASSPRQGFHSPLHFGNGTRLTVT.

The V gene is TRBV2, the J gene TRBJ2-7; 7 positions match TRBD1. Germline lookup yields CDR1 SNHLY and CDR2 FYNNEI. CDR3 length: 12 residues. Trimming removed 11 bases from V and 4 bases from J; junction bases left unmatched: 8. CDR3 sequence reads: CAGADRDYEQYF. The CDR3 nucleotides are TGTGCCGGCGCCGACAGGGATTACGAGCAGTACTTC.

The chain carries TRBV7-2 and TRBJ2-6, with 10 bases that match TRBD2. After removal of 3 bases from V and 0 bases from J, the junction contained 5 bases not matched to a gene. The germline V gene has CDR1 SGHTA and CDR2 FQGNSA. This CDR3 region has 18 residues. The CDR3 reads CASSLLAGALSGANVLTF. The CDR3 DNA is TGTGCCAGCAGCTTGCTAGCGGGGGCCCTCTCTGGGGCCAACGTCCTGACTTTC.

This rearrangement joins TRBV5-3 to TRBJ2-2, with D possibly TRBD2 on 5 matching bases. TRBV5-3 is marked as an open reading frame, function uncertain. V lost 3 bases to trimming and J lost 6 bases, with 18 bases between them. The CDR3 is made up of 16 amino acids. CDR3 region: CARSSPAGPPSGELFF. The DNA for the CDR3 is TGTGCCAGAAGCTCCCCCGCGGGCCCCCCGTCCGGGGAGCTGTTTTTT.

This clone was detected once. This chain joins TRBV29-1 and TRBJ2-1, with D tentatively TRBD1 (5 bases). The V gene lost 4 bases and the J gene lost 10 bases, with 14 bases spanning the gap. CDR3 length equals 12 residues. CDR1 is SQVTM and CDR2 is ANQGSEA in the germline V gene. CDR3 DNA sequence: TGCAGCGTTGCGCTAGGGGTAGGGGAGCAGTTCTTC. It specifies CSVALGVGEQFF.

The V and J genes are TRBV4-2 and TRBJ2-3; TRBD2 matches at 8 bases. CDR3 length: 18 amino acids. Germline values: CDR1 LGHNA, CDR2 YNFKEQ. Trimming at V came to 3 bases and at J to 0 bases, leaving 11 bases not matched to a gene. The CDR3 spells CASSHAGGSGGSTDTQYF. The DNA for the CDR3 is TGTGCCAGCAGCCACGCCGGGGGGAGCGGGGGAAGCACAGATACGCAGTATTTT.

Only a few counts were recorded for this clone. V gene TRBV4-3 combines with J gene TRBJ1-4, with unresolved D. The CDR3 is made up of 15 amino acids. The ends were cut back, 1 base at V and 1 base at J, with 7 bases in the middle. Germline CDR1 is LGHNA and CDR2 is YSLEER. The CDR3 DNA sequence: TGCGCCAGCAGCCAAGCGAGGGAAACTAATGAAAAACTGTTTTTT. The encoded protein is CASSQARETNEKLFF.

This clone was seen only a few times. The J gene is TRBJ2-5, the V gene TRBV29-1, with unresolved D. The V end was cut by 0 bases, the J end by 12 bases, with 11 bases between. Germline V CDR1 and CDR2: SQVTM, ANQGSEA. CDR3 length equals 11 residues. The CDR3 DNA reads TGCAGCGTTGAAGATAGCAGAGTCAAGTACTTC. Protein product: CSVEDSRVKYF. The complete variable domain, with remaining parts taken from reference TRBV29-1 and TRBJ2-5, reads SAVISQKPSRDICQRGTSLTIQCQVDSQVTMMFWYRQQPGQSLTLIATANQGSEATYESGFVIDKFPISRPNLTFSTLTVSNMSPEDSSIYLCSVEDSRVKYFGPGTRLLVL.

The chain combines TRBV5-6 with TRBJ1-5; D perhaps matches TRBD1 (5 bases). Germline-derived CDR1 and CDR2 are SGHDT and YYEEEE. The CDR3 length is 15 residues. V lost 3 bases and J 7 bases, leaving 17 bases between the germline ends. As DNA, the CDR3 is TGTGCCAGCAGCTCATCAGGGCTAGGTGACCAGCCCCAGCATTTT. This encodes CASSSSGLGDQPQHF.

The chain recombines TRBV5-1 with TRBJ1-1; D not certain. The V end was cut by 0 bases, the J end by 0 bases, with 9 bases between. The CDR3 has 15 residues. Germline V CDR1 and CDR2: SGHRS, YFSETQ. The CDR3 DNA reads TGCGCCAGCAGCTTGGGGGCGCACATGAACACTGAAGCTTTCTTT. Translation gives CASSLGAHMNTEAFF.

In this sample, this clone turned up a few times. This chain uses TRBV2 with TRBJ1-1; 8 positions agree with TRBD1. The CDR3 is 13 amino acids. Per the germline V gene, CDR1 is SNHLY and CDR2 is FYNNEI. The V segment lost 8 bases and the J segment 4 bases; nucleotides outside the gene matches: 6. CDR3 DNA: TGTGCCAGCGCCGATACAGGGGGCACTGAAGCTTTCTTT. This encodes CASADTGGTEAFF. Full variable domain (rest looked up from reference TRBV2 and TRBJ1-1): EPEVTQTPSHQVTQMGQEVILRCVPISNHLYFYWYRQILGQKVEFLVSFYNNEISEKSEIFDDQFSVERPDGSNFTLKIRSTKLEDSAMYFCASADTGGTEAFFGQGTRLTVV.

The V and J genes are TRBV28 and TRBJ1-2, with 9 positions matching TRBD1. The germline V gene has CDR1 MDHEN and CDR2 SYDVKM. J was trimmed by 2 bases and V by 8 bases; bases with no gene match: 6. The CDR3 runs to 14 residues. CDR3 DNA: TGTGCCAGCGGGAACGACAGGGGGAACTATGGCTACACCTTC. The encoded protein is CASGNDRGNYGYTF.

The chain links TRBV10-3 to TRBJ2-7, with TRBD1 matching over 8 bases. V was clipped by 6 bases and J by 1 base; unmatched bases: 5. CDR3 length: 14 residues. Germline V gene lookup returns CDR1 ENHRY and CDR2 SYGVKD. CDR3: CAIRETGGSYEQYF. CDR3 coding DNA: TGTGCCATCAGGGAAACAGGGGGGTCCTACGAGCAGTACTTC.

The chain joins TRBV5-1 to TRBJ1-5, with D possibly TRBD1 on 6 matching bases. Per the germline V gene, CDR1 is SGHRS and CDR2 is YFSETQ. The CDR3 extends over 16 amino acids. V lost 3 bases to trimming and J lost 0 bases, with 13 bases between them. CDR3 residues: CASSSGGLDSNQPQHF. Here the CDR3 DNA reads TGCGCCAGCAGCTCGGGGGGCCTGGATAGCAATCAGCCCCAGCATTTT.